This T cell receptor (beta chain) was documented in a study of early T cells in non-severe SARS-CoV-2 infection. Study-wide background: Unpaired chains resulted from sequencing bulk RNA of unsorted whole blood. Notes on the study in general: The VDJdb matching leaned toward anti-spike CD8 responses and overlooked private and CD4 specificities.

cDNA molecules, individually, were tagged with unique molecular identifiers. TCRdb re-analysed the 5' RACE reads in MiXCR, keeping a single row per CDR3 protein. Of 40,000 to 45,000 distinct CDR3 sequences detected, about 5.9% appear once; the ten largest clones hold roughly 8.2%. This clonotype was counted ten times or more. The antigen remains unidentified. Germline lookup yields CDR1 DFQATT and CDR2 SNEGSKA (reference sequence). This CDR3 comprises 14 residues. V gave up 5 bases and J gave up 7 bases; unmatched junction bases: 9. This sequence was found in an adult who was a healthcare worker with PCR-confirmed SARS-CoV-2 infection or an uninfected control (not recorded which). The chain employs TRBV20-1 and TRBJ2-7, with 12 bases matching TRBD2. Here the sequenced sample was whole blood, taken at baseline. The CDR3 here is CSAVTSGGTGEQYF. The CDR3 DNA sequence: TGCAGTGCTGTTACTAGCGGGGGGACCGGAGAGCAGTACTTC.